This TCR beta chain is drawn from a study of molecular identifiers for immune sequencing clone quantification. Previously described methods with listed TCR primers produced the bulk TCR libraries. TCRdb recomputed calls from the PCR reads with MiXCR, one row per CDR3 protein. The sample shows around 300,000 distinct CDR3 sequences, roughly 24% of them seen only once. In the case of this clonotype: The antigen is undetermined.

Whole-study findings and limits: The study reportedly detected spiked Jurkat TCR RNA from one cell among around 1 million naive cells. Should identical TCR molecules share a barcode, the sizes of highly expanded clones could be underestimated.

Sorting selected naive CD8 T cells with a CD8+CD4-CCR7+CD45RA+ phenotype. V was cut by 4 bases and J by 5 bases, with 17 bases left in between. From germline, CDR1 is SGHDN and CDR2 FVKESK. The CDR3 extends over 15 amino acids. Sequenced: naive CD8+ T cells from blood, with Jurkat cell RNA spiked in. Subset denoted: FACS-sorted CD8+CD4-CCR7+CD45RA+ naive T cells. The clonotype comes from a human donor in good health. Some libraries in this study had Jurkat cell RNA spiked in. This chain connects TRBV14 to TRBJ2-5; D gene ambiguous. CDR3 bases: TGTGCCAGCAGCCTCACGACCGCGTTTATGGAGACCCAGTACTTC. Its translation: CASSLTTAFMETQYF.